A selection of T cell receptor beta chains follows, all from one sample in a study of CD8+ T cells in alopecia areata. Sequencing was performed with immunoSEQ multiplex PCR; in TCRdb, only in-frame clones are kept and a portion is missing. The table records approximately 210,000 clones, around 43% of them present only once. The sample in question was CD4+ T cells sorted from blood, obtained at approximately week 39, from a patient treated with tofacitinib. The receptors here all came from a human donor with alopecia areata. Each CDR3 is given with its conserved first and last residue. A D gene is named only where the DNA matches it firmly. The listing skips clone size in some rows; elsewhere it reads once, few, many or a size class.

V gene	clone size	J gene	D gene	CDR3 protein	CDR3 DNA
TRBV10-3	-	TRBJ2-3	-	CAISETGSSTDTQYF	TGTGCCATCAGTGAGACGGGTTCTAGCACAGATACGCAGTATTTT
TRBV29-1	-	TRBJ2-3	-	CRNLDIRGNTQYF	TGCCGGAACCTAGACATAAGGGGCAATACGCAGTATTTT
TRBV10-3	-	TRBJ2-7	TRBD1	CAISPDRGGDEQYF	TGTGCCATCAGTCCCGACAGGGGAGGAGACGAGCAGTACTTC
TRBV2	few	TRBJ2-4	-	CASREKAVKYF	TGTGCCAGCAGAGAAAAAGCAGTAAAGTACTTC
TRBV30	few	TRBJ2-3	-	CAWSVGLESTDTQYF	TGTGCCTGGAGTGTAGGGCTGGAGAGCACAGATACGCAGTATTTT
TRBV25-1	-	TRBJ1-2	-	CASSGGIYGYTF	TGTGCCAGCAGTGGGGGGATCTATGGCTACACCTTC
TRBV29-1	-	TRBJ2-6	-	CSVIQGFSGANVLTF	TGCAGCGTGATACAGGGTTTCTCTGGGGCCAACGTCCTGACTTTC
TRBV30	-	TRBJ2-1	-	CAWAGPSYNEQFF	TGTGCCTGGGCGGGCCCGTCCTACAATGAGCAGTTCTTC
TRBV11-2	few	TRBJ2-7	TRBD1	CASSLDRVTHEQYF	TGTGCCAGCAGCTTGGACAGGGTGACCCACGAGCAGTACTTC
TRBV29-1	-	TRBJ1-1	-	CSVGMGPATEAFF	TGCAGCGTTGGTATGGGGCCGGCCACTGAAGCTTTCTTT
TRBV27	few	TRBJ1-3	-	CASRMGPVDTIYF	TGTGCCAGCAGAATGGGGCCGGTAGACACCATATATTTT
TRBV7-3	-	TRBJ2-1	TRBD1	CAPRDRAYNEQFF	TGTGCCCCCCGGGACAGGGCATACAATGAGCAGTTCTTC
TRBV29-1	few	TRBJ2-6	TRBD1	CSVGGQTGANVLTF	TGCAGCGTTGGGGGACAGACTGGGGCCAACGTCCTGACTTTC
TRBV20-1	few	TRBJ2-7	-	CSAGHDYEQYF	TGCAGTGCTGGACATGACTACGAGCAGTACTTC
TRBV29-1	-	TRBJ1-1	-	CSVGWTAKNTEAFF	TGCAGCGTTGGGTGGACAGCGAAAAACACTGAAGCTTTCTTT
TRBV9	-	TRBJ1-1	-	CASSPDTNTEAFF	TGTGCCAGCAGCCCAGACACGAACACTGAAGCTTTCTTT
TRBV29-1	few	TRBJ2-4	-	CSVAGEDIQYF	TGCAGCGTTGCAGGAGAAGACATTCAGTACTTC
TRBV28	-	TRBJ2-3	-	CASSDPGVVGTDTQYF	TGTGCCAGCAGTGACCCTGGGGTAGTAGGCACAGATACGCAGTATTTT
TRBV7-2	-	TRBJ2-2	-	CASSSPGLRAGELFF	TGTGCCAGCAGCTCCCCGGGACTCCGGGCCGGGGAGCTGTTTTTT
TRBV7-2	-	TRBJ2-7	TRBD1	CASSLVGTGVEQYF	TGTGCCAGCAGCTTAGTAGGGACAGGCGTAGAGCAGTACTTC
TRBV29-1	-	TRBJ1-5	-	CSVVFGNQPQHF	TGCAGCGTTGTTTTCGGCAATCAGCCCCAGCATTTT
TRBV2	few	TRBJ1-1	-	CASSFGDVNTEAFF	TGTGCCAGCTCTTTTGGCGACGTGAACACTGAAGCTTTCTTT
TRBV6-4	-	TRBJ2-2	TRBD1	CASRGQGATAGELFF	TGTGCCAGCAGGGGACAGGGGGCAACCGCCGGGGAGCTGTTTTTT
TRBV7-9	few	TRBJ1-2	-	CASSHNSRVIYGYTF	TGTGCCAGCAGCCACAATAGCCGAGTAATCTATGGCTACACCTTC
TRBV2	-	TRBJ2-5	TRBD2	CASSAWRELGTQYF	TGTGCCAGCAGTGCGTGGCGGGAGTTGGGGACCCAGTACTTC
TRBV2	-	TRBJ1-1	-	CASSDEQGGTEAFF	TGTGCCAGCAGTGACGAACAGGGAGGAACTGAAGCTTTCTTT
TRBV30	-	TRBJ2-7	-	CAWSILDRGGEQYF	TGTGCCTGGAGTATTCTAGATAGAGGAGGCGAGCAGTACTTC
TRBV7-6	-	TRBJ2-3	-	CASSLARTTDTQYF	TGTGCCAGCAGCTTAGCTCGGACCACAGATACGCAGTATTTT
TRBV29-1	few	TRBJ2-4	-	CSVVGRREGHIQYF	TGCAGCGTTGTCGGACGGAGGGAAGGGCACATTCAGTACTTC
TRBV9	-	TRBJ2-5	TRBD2	CASSAPSGRGETQYF	TGTGCCAGCAGTGCCCCTAGCGGGAGAGGCGAGACCCAGTACTTC
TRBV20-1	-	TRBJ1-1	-	CSARVWGAFF	TGCAGTGCTCGAGTCTGGGGGGCTTTCTTT
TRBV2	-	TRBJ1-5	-	CASRGEGSNQPQHF	TGTGCCAGCAGGGGGGAGGGAAGCAATCAGCCCCAGCATTTT
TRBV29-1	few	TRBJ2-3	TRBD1	CSAYRDRSTDTQYF	TGCAGCGCGTACCGGGACAGGAGCACAGATACGCAGTATTTT
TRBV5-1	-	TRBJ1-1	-	CASSSGQRNTEAFF	TGCGCCAGCAGCTCAGGACAGCGAAACACTGAAGCTTTCTTT
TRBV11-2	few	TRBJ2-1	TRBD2	CASSFRLAETYNEQFF	TGTGCCAGCAGCTTTAGACTAGCGGAGACCTACAATGAGCAGTTCTTC
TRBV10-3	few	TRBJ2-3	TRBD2	CAISESLAGDADTQYF	TGTGCCATCAGTGAGTCACTAGCGGGAGATGCAGATACGCAGTATTTT
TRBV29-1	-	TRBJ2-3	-	CSVPGRDTQYF	TGCAGCGTCCCCGGTCGGGATACGCAGTATTTT
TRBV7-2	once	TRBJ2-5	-	CASSFAQETQYF	TGTGCCAGCAGCTTCGCACAAGAGACCCAGTACTTC
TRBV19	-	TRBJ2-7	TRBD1	CASGTGAYEQYF	TGTGCCAGTGGGACAGGGGCCTACGAGCAGTACTTC
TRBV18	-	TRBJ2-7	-	CASSVGQPYEQYF	TGTGCCAGCTCTGTCGGACAGCCCTACGAGCAGTACTTC
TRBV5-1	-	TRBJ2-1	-	CASSLAGGTYNEQFF	TGCGCCAGCAGCTTGGCAGGGGGGACCTACAATGAGCAGTTCTTC
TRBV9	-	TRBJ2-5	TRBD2	CASSVLGGSLQETQYF	TGTGCCAGCAGCGTTCTTGGCGGGAGTCTCCAAGAGACCCAGTACTTC
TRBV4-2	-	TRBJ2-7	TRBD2	CASSQGSAGGPSYEQYF	TGTGCCAGCAGCCAAGGATCGGCGGGAGGGCCGTCTTACGAGCAGTACTTC
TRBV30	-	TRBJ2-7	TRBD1	CAWTTGQLVEQYF	TGTGCCTGGACAACGGGACAGCTAGTAGAGCAGTACTTC
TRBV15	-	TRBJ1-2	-	CATSRVEYRDGYTF	TGTGCCACCAGCAGAGTTGAATACAGGGATGGCTACACCTTC
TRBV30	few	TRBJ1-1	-	CAWSKRGLNTEAFF	TGTGCCTGGAGTAAGAGGGGGTTAAACACTGAAGCTTTCTTT
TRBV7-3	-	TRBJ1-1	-	CASSLTPGNTEAFF	TGTGCCAGCAGCTTAACCCCAGGGAACACTGAAGCTTTCTTT
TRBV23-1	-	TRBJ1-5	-	CASSQKQPQHF	TGCGCCAGCAGTCAGAAACAGCCCCAGCATTTT
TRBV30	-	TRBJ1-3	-	CAARTSTPRNTIYF	TGTGCCGCCAGGACCTCAACCCCTCGAAACACCATATATTTT
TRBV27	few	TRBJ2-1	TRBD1	CASTGDSVSYNEQFF	TGTGCCAGCACTGGGGACAGCGTCTCCTACAATGAGCAGTTCTTC
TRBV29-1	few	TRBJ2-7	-	CSASLPGTPRDEQYF	TGCAGCGCCAGCTTGCCGGGAACCCCTAGGGACGAGCAGTACTTC